Shown below are 30 T cell receptor beta chains from a single sample sequenced in a study of T cells in women clearing cervical HPV infection (dated by TCRdb to the late 2010s). The method behind the library was the immunoSEQ multiplex PCR assay. The source is immuneACCESS, and TCRdb retained only in-frame sequences with V and J called. Part of the clones is not carried over; for the studies checked, unresolved V genes explain less than half of this, and the remainder is unexplained. The sample's records list roughly 29,000 clones. Of the sample, approximately 3% falls within the top ten clones. Sequenced: blood buffy coat. The receptors shown here come from a woman aged 18 to 75 with a cervical HPV16 infection that either progressed to CIN3+ or cleared (not recorded which).

About this clone: The read ends 3 residues early relative to the CDR3; the germline J gene fills the gap. The genes are TRBV5-1 and TRBJ2-5; D unclear. The V gene's germline CDR1 is SGHRS and CDR2 YFSETQ. V was pared by 0 bases and J by 2 bases, with 11 bases between. The CDR3 is 15 amino acids. The part of the CDR3 DNA that was read is TGCGCCAGCAGCTTGGCCGTACAGAAGCAAGAGACC. Translating gives CASSLAVQKQET. The full-length CDR3 reads as CASSLAVQKQETQYF.

To note about this clone: The CDR3 end is not reached by the read, which stops 3 residues before it; the germline J gene fills it in. The V call is TRBV18, the J call TRBJ2-1; a weak D match, TRBD2 (7 bases). This CDR3 is built from 18 residues. Per germline, CDR1 KGHSH and CDR2 LQKENI. V lost 0 bases and J lost 0, with 15 bases in between. CDR3 DNA (partial): TGTGCCAGCTCACCACCGACGGGGGGCCCCAGCTCCTACAATGAG. Amino acid sequence: CASSPPTGGPSSYNE. The entire CDR3 protein is CASSPPTGGPSSYNEQFF.

Remarks on this clone: The CDR3 is cut off 3 residues early in the read; its end comes from the germline J gene. The chain joins TRBV20-1 to TRBJ2-7; the D is unclear. Germline V lookup: CDR1 DFQATT, CDR2 SNEGSKA (reference sequence). With 3 bases removed from V and 3 bases from J, the gap between germline ends came to 15 bases. This CDR3 contains 14 residues. The DNA read from the CDR3 is TGCAGTGCTAGGAGCGAGAGAGACCTCTACGAG. It encodes CSARSERDLYE. The entire CDR3 is CSARSERDLYEQYF.

Turning to this clone: The read terminates 3 residues before the CDR3 end, so the remaining end is supplied by the germline J gene. V gene TRBV7-9 combines with J gene TRBJ1-2; no clear D gene. CDR3 length equals 12 residues. Germline lookup yields CDR1 SEHNR and CDR2 FQNEAQ (reference sequence). The covered CDR3 bases are TGTGCCAGCAGCTTAGCGCACTACGAC. Translation gives CASSLAHYD. The full CDR3 is CASSLAHYDYTF.

In the case of this clone: The read terminates 3 residues ahead of where the CDR3 ends, so the germline J gene completes it. The rearrangement uses TRBV12-3 or TRBV12-4 and TRBJ2-7; no clear D gene. The V end was cut by 3 bases, the J end by 3 bases, with 6 bases between. This CDR3 is built from 12 residues. The CDR3 loop reads CASSFRSYEQYF. CDR3 DNA (partial): TGTGCCAGCAGTTTTAGAAGCTACGAG.

As regards this clone: From the germline J gene comes the end of the CDR3, since the read stops 3 residues before it. This chain links TRBV28 with TRBJ1-2; 8 nucleotides match TRBD1. V dropped 2 bases and J dropped 7; count of bases not matched to a gene: 12. This CDR3 comprises 16 residues. The V gene's germline CDR1 is MDHEN and CDR2 SYDVKM. The sequenced CDR3 bases are TGTGCCAGCAGTTTAAACCACGCCGGACAGGGACGTGGC. This sequence encodes CASSLNHAGQGRG. The complete CDR3 reads CASSLNHAGQGRGYTF.

Points on this clone: The read ends 3 residues before the CDR3 terminus; that terminus is restored from the germline J gene. The chain is built from TRBV6-1 and TRBJ2-5; a possible D gene is TRBD1 (5 bases). CDR1 is MNHNS and CDR2 is SASEGT in the germline V gene. V was pared by 2 bases and J by 1 base, with 11 bases between. There are 15 residues in the CDR3. The part of the CDR3 DNA that was read is TGTGCCAGCAGTGAACAGGGTCCCATCCAAGAGACC. Protein product: CASSEQGPIQET. The CDR3 reads in full as CASSEQGPIQETQYF.

Points on this clone: The read stops 3 residues short of the end of the CDR3; the missing end is completed from the germline J gene. The V call is TRBV5-1, the J call TRBJ2-3, with 12 positions matching TRBD1. V trimming: 5 bases; J trimming: 3 bases; junction bases outside the gene matches: 7. Per germline, CDR1 SGHRS and CDR2 YFSETQ. This CDR3 contains 16 residues. This CDR3 is CASSAGTGGRTDTQYF. The part of the CDR3 DNA that was read is TGCGCCAGCAGTGCGGGGACAGGGGGCAGAACAGATACG.

About this clone: The missing CDR3 end, 3 residues past where the read stops, is filled in from the germline J gene. This chain connects TRBV12-3 or TRBV12-4 to TRBJ1-2; the D is unclear. The CDR3 contains 11 residues. Incomplete CDR3 DNA: TGTGCCAGCAGTTTAGGCGGCGGC. Encoded protein: CASSLGGG. From start to end, the CDR3 is CASSLGGGYTF.

Comment on this clone: The read gets to within 3 residues of the CDR3 end, and the germline J gene fills in the rest. The J gene is TRBJ2-7, the V gene TRBV6-2 or TRBV6-3, with D maybe TRBD1 (5 bases). Trimming pared 8 bases from V and 3 bases from J, leaving 14 bases between. Per germline, CDR1 MNHEY and CDR2 SVGEGT. The CDR3 extends over 13 amino acids. CDR3 DNA, as far as it was read: TGTGCCAGCGGTCAGACAGATCTCTACGAG. Translated, it gives CASGQTDLYE. The entire CDR3 protein reads CASGQTDLYEQYF.

Remarks on this clone: The missing CDR3 end, 3 residues past where the read stops, is filled in from the germline J gene. The chain carries TRBV5-1 and TRBJ1-2; the D gene is possibly TRBD1 (5 bases). The germline V and J ends were trimmed by 3 bases and 3 bases, with 12 bases remaining between them. There are 14 residues in the CDR3. Per germline, CDR1 SGHRS and CDR2 YFSETQ. The CDR3 DNA, read in part, is TGCGCCAGCAGCTCGACAGCCCAATACTATGGC. Translation: CASSSTAQYYG. The whole CDR3 region reads CASSSTAQYYGYTF.

Points on this clone: The CDR3 end lies 3 residues beyond the end of the read and is filled in from the germline J gene. The V call is TRBV18, the J call TRBJ2-2, with D tentatively TRBD2 (6 bases). The V gene's germline CDR1 is KGHSH and CDR2 LQKENI. V lost 5 bases and J 5 bases, leaving 18 bases between the germline ends. The CDR3 is 16 amino acids. The sequenced CDR3 bases are TGTGCCAGCTCAGATACCGGGAATCGGGGGACCGGGGAG. The encoded protein is CASSDTGNRGTGE. The CDR3 as a whole reads CASSDTGNRGTGELFF.

About this clone itself: The read comes to an end 3 residues before the CDR3 does, leaving the germline J gene to fill in the end. The chain links TRBV20-1 to TRBJ1-5; 7 bases map to TRBD1. After removal of 7 bases from V and 6 bases from J, the junction contained 12 bases not matched to a gene. Germline V gene data show CDR1 as DFQATT and CDR2 as SNEGSKA (reference sequence). The CDR3 is 14 residues long. CDR3 bases read: TGCAGTGTTCTCTCAGGGGGTCAAAGTCAGCCC. This gives the protein CSVLSGGQSQP. The CDR3 as a whole reads CSVLSGGQSQPQHF.

Remarks on this clone: The sequence runs out 3 residues before the end of the CDR3; the remainder is reconstructed from the germline J gene. The chain is built from TRBV5-1 and TRBJ2-2, with TRBD1 identical over 7 bases. CDR3 size: 15 residues. V gave up 2 bases and J gave up 2 bases; unmatched junction bases: 3. CDR1 and CDR2 from the germline V gene are SGHRS and YFSETQ. The DNA read from the CDR3 is TGCGCCAGCAGCTTTACAGGGGTTAACACCGGGGAG. Translated, it gives CASSFTGVNTGE. The CDR3 in its entirety is CASSFTGVNTGELFF.

In the case of this clone: The read finishes 3 residues shy of the CDR3 end, and the germline J gene is used to complete it. This rearrangement joins TRBV7-6 to TRBJ2-1; TRBD1 might be the D (6 bases). This CDR3 spans 16 amino acids. V dropped 6 bases and J dropped 2 bases, with 17 bases sitting between them. The germline CDR1 and CDR2 sequences are SGHVS and FNYEAQ. CDR3 residues: CASSSSWGPPYNEQFF. The sequenced part of the CDR3 DNA is TGTGCCAGCAGTTCCTCGTGGGGGCCCCCCTACAATGAG.

As to this clone: The CDR3 extends 3 residues past the end of the read, so its final part is completed from the germline J gene. This sequence joins TRBV24-1 and TRBJ2-1; the match to TRBD1 covers 8 bases. CDR3 length equals 15 residues. Germline values: CDR1 KGHDR, CDR2 SFDVKD. V shed 3 bases and J 7 bases; nucleotides not matched to a gene: 7. CDR3 residues: CATSDGRDRWNEQFF. The part of the CDR3 DNA that was read is TGTGCCACCAGTGATGGTCGGGACAGGTGGAATGAG.

About this clone itself: The CDR3 is cut off 3 residues early in the read; its end comes from the germline J gene. V gene TRBV19 combines with J gene TRBJ1-4, with 9 bases fitting TRBD1. The CDR3 covers 14 residues. The ends lost 6 bases at V and 5 bases at J; junction bases unmatched: 4. The germline V gene has CDR1 LNHDA and CDR2 SQIVND (reference sequence). The CDR3 sequence: CASRFGTGNEKLFF. CDR3 DNA (partial): TGTGCCAGTAGATTCGGGACAGGGAATGAAAAA.

A remark on this clone: The missing CDR3 end, 3 residues past where the read stops, is filled in from the germline J gene. The chain recombines TRBV9 with TRBJ1-2, with 7 bases that match TRBD1. Germline V lookup: CDR1 SGDLS, CDR2 YYNGEE. CDR3 length: 13 residues. V dropped 4 bases and J dropped 2; count of bases not matched to a gene: 2. The sequenced CDR3 bases are TGTGCCAGCAGCTTACAGGGGAACTATGGC. Encoded protein: CASSLQGNYG. The whole CDR3 sequence reads CASSLQGNYGYTF. Full variable domain (rest looked up from reference TRBV9 and TRBJ1-2): DSGVTQTPKHLITATGQRVTLRCSPRSGDLSVYWYQQSLDQGLQFLIQYYNGEERAKGNILERFSAQQFPDLHSELNLSSLELGDSALYFCASSLQGNYGYTFGSGTRLTVV.

As for this clone: The read ends 3 residues shy of where the CDR3 ends; the end is completed using the germline J gene. This chain links TRBV2 with TRBJ1-5; TRBD1 might be the D (6 bases). Trimming took 4 bases from V and 6 from J, leaving 10 bases between them. Germline V gives CDR1 SNHLY, CDR2 FYNNEI. This CDR3 region has 13 residues. This chain's CDR3 is CASSVSGAQPQHF. CDR3 DNA, as far as it was read: TGTGCCAGCAGTGTCTCAGGGGCTCAGCCC.

Comment on this clone: The sequence runs out 3 residues before the end of the CDR3; the remainder is reconstructed from the germline J gene. This chain uses TRBV5-6 with TRBJ2-7, with D possibly being TRBD1 (6 bases). CDR1 is SGHDT, CDR2 YYEEEE, per germline. The CDR3 is 12 amino acids. The V and J ends lost 2 bases and 6 bases respectively, with 9 bases between them. Here the CDR3 reads CASSFGGGEQYF. The covered CDR3 bases are TGTGCCAGCAGCTTTGGGGGCGGCGAG.

CDR3 loop: CASSRGAYDYTF. The DNA read from the CDR3 is TGTGCCAGCTCACGCGGAGCCTACGAC. The chain carries TRBV18 and TRBJ1-2, with unresolved D. Sequencing ends 3 residues short of the CDR3 end; the germline J gene provides the rest. CDR3 length: 12 residues. In germline, CDR1 is KGHSH, CDR2 LQKENI.

In the case of this clone: The read halts 3 residues ahead of the CDR3 end, with the missing end drawn from the germline J gene. The chain combines TRBV30 with TRBJ2-1; 7 bases fit TRBD1. J gave up 3 bases and V 3 bases, and 11 bases lay outside the gene matches. The CDR3 has 16 residues. Germline loops: CDR1 GTSNPN, CDR2 SVGIG (reference sequence). The CDR3 sequence: CAWRGPTGRSYNEQFF. The sequenced part of the CDR3 DNA is TGTGCCTGGAGGGGTCCGACAGGGAGAAGCTACAATGAG.

About this clone: From the germline J gene comes the end of the CDR3, since the read stops 3 residues before it. V gene TRBV5-4 combines with J gene TRBJ2-7; TRBD2 aligns across 11 bases. This CDR3 has 15 residues. The V gene's germline CDR1 is SGHNT and CDR2 YYREEE (reference sequence). The ends lost 4 bases at V and 3 bases at J; junction bases unmatched: 6. The CDR3 spells CASSPGLADNYEQYF. The CDR3 DNA, read in part, is TGTGCCAGCAGCCCGGGACTAGCGGACAACTACGAG.

Points on this clone: The CDR3 end is not reached by the read, which stops 3 residues before it; the germline J gene fills it in. The rearrangement joins TRBV5-1 to TRBJ2-4; D may be TRBD2 (5 bases). The CDR3 length is 17 residues. The germline gives CDR1 SGHRS, CDR2 YFSETQ. The V and J ends lost 0 bases and 0 bases respectively, with 13 bases between them. This CDR3 is CASSLVGGGEAKNIQYF. Partial CDR3 DNA: TGCGCCAGCAGCTTGGTAGGCGGAGGAGAAGCCAAAAACATT.

Of note for this clone: Sequencing ends 3 residues short of the CDR3 end; the germline J gene provides the rest. This chain uses TRBV12-3 or TRBV12-4 with TRBJ1-2; TRBD1 might be the D (6 bases). The CDR3 contains 13 residues. The CDR3 loop is CASSNVRGGGYTF. CDR3 DNA (partial): TGTGCCAGCAGTAACGTTCGGGGGGGCGGC.

Comment on this clone: The read terminates 3 residues before the CDR3 end, so the remaining end is supplied by the germline J gene. The chain uses TRBV7-9 and TRBJ1-1, with 11 bases matching TRBD1. The germline V gene encodes CDR1 SEHNR and CDR2 FQNEAQ (reference sequence). This CDR3 is built from 14 residues. CDR3 protein: CASSIGQGAYEAFF. The DNA read from the CDR3 is TGTGCCAGCAGCATCGGACAGGGGGCTTACGAG.

Notes on this clone: The sequence runs out 3 residues before the end of the CDR3; the remainder is reconstructed from the germline J gene. The rearrangement joins TRBV5-6 to TRBJ2-1; a possible D gene is TRBD2 (7 bases). Trimming stripped 7 bases from V and 4 bases from J, with 18 bases between. The CDR3 consists of 15 residues. Looked up from germline, CDR1 is SGHDT and CDR2 is YYEEEE. The CDR3 region is CASFRRGGAYNEQFF. The CDR3 DNA, read in part, is TGTGCCAGCTTTCGGAGGGGGGGGGCATACAATGAG.

In regard to this clone: The CDR3 goes on 3 residues after the read ends, and that part is filled in from the germline J gene. This chain uses TRBV5-1 with TRBJ2-7; 14 nucleotides align to TRBD2. The V segment lost 4 bases and the J segment 2 bases; nucleotides outside the gene matches: 2. The CDR3 is 15 residues long. CDR1 and CDR2 (germline): SGHRS, YFSETQ. CDR3 DNA, as far as it was read: TGCGCCAGCAGCAGGACTAGCGGGGGGCCCTACGAG. As protein: CASSRTSGGPYE. In full, the CDR3 is CASSRTSGGPYEQYF.

To note about this clone: The read ends 3 residues shy of where the CDR3 ends; the end is completed using the germline J gene. The V and J genes are TRBV28 and TRBJ2-5; weak D call: TRBD2 (7 bases). The length of the CDR3 is 14 residues. Trimming pared 8 bases from V and 6 bases from J, leaving 19 bases between. CDR1 and CDR2 from the germline V gene are MDHEN and SYDVKM. The part of the CDR3 DNA that was read is TGTGCCAGCCGAGGGGGGGGCAATGTGAAGACC. It encodes CASRGGGNVKT. The CDR3, in full, reads CASRGGGNVKTQYF.

As for this clone: The read ends 3 residues shy of where the CDR3 ends; the end is completed using the germline J gene. The V and J genes are TRBV7-9 and TRBJ1-1; D is possibly TRBD1 (5 bases). The CDR3 has 14 residues. Germline CDR1 SEHNR, CDR2 FQNEAQ (reference sequence). This CDR3 reads CASSARGDSYGAFF. The DNA read from the CDR3 is TGTGCCAGCAGCGCACGGGGGGACTCCTACGGG.